The clone carrying this TCR beta chain was counted a few times. Its antigen is currently unknown. The data originate from a study of T-cell memory formation after mild COVID-19. Study-wide context: TCR clusters mostly belonged to single donors. Whole-study findings and limits: From day 15 to 85, contracting clones were balanced between CD4 and CD8, whereas later expanders leaned toward CD4+. The main location of contracting CD4+ clones was CM and EM, and that of contracting CD8+ clones was EMRA.

The germline CDR1 and CDR2 sequences are DFQATT and SNEGSKA (reference sequence). Trimming cost V 3 bases and J 2 bases; bases outside gene matches: 5. The length of the CDR3 is 14 residues. TCRdb re-called the 5' RACE reads through MiXCR, storing one row per CDR3 protein. The sample consists of hundreds of thousands of distinct CDR3 sequences, around a sixth of them appearing once. The TCR originated in a man between 18 and 29 years old who had mild COVID-19 (a few samples of this study predate the infection). Cell type and time point are not known. The chain recombines TRBV20-1 with TRBJ2-3, with TRBD1 identical over 7 bases. Material for sequencing was PBMCs or a T cell subset sorted from them (not recorded which). DNA for the CDR3: TGCAGTGCTAGTCGGGACAGTCTCACAGATACGCAGTATTTT. Translating gives CSASRDSLTDTQYF.